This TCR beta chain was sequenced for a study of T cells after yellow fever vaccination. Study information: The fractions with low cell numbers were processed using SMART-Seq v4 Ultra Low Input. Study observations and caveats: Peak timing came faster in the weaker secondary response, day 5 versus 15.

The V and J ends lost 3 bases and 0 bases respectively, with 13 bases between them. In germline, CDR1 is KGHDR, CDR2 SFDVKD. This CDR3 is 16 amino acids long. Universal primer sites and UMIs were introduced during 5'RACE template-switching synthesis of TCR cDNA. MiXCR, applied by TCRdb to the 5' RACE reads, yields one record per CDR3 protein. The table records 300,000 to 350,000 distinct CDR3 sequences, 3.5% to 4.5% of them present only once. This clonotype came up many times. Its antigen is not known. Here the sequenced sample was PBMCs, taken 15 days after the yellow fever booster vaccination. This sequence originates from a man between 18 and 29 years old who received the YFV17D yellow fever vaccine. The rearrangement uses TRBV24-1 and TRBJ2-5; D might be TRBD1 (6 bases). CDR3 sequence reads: CATSDGQSPYQETQYF. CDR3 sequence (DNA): TGTGCCACCAGTGATGGACAGTCCCCGTACCAAGAGACCCAGTACTTC.